This TCR beta chain was recorded in a study of cytotoxic CD8 clonotypes in ibrutinib-treated CLL. Overall study context: Within the patient group, 11 were relapsed/refractory and roughly 16 treatment-naive, and around 17 were IGHV unmutated. Overall, some 25 responses were partial and 2 complete; following median around 68 months, about 15 patients stayed remitted and approximately 12 progressed. Study-wide points: While tracking circulating CD8+ T-cell counts, baseline clonality exceeded that of age-matched healthy donors. Having risen at ibrutinib response, clonality had fallen back toward baseline by progression.

Details on this clone: Its antigen is unidentified.

This CDR3 comprises 15 residues. V lost 0 bases, J lost 6 bases, and 12 bases lay in between. In germline, CDR1 is LNHDA, CDR2 SQIVND (reference sequence). Clones were sequenced by immunoSEQ multiplex PCR, and TCRdb holds only the in-frame ones, with some missing. Among 250,000 to 350,000 clones, approximately 79% were seen once, and the ten largest hold about 6%. The source material was PBMCs, sampled at disease progression, from a patient treated with ibrutinib. This TCR was recovered from a human donor with chronic lymphocytic leukemia. The chain carries TRBV19 and TRBJ2-4; the D gene could be TRBD1 or TRBD2 (5 bases each). The CDR3 reads CASSIDWRQGNIQYF. Here the CDR3 DNA reads TGTGCCAGTAGTATAGATTGGAGGCAGGGAAACATTCAGTACTTC. The full variable domain, with the rest looked up from reference TRBV19 and TRBJ2-4, is DGGITQSPKYLFRKEGQNVTLSCEQNLNHDAMYWYRQDPGQGLRLIYYSQIVNDFQKGDIAEGYSVSREKKESFPLTVTSAQKNPTAFYLCASSIDWRQGNIQYFGAGTRLSVL.